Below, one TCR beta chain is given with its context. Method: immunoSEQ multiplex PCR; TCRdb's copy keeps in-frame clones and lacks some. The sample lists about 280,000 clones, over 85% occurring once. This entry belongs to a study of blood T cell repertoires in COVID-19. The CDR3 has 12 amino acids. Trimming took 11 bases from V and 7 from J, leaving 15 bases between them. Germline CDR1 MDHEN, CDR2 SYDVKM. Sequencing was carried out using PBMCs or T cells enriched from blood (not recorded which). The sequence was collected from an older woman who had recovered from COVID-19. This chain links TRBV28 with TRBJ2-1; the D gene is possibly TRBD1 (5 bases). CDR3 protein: CAVGQVGNEQFF. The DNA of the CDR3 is TGTGCCGTGGGGCAGGTTGGAAATGAGCAGTTCTTC.